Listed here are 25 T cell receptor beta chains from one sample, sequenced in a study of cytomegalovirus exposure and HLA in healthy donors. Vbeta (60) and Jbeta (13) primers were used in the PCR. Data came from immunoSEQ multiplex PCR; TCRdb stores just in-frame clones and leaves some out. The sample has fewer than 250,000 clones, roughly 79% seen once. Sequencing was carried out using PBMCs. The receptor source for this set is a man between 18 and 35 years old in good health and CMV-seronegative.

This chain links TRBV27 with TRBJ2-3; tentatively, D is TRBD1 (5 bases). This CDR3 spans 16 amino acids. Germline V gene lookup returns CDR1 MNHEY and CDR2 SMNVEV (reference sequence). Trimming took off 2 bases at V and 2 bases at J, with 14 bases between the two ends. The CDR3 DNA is TGTGCCAGCAGTTTAGGGGTAGACAGAGCCACAGATACGCAGTATTTT. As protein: CASSLGVDRATDTQYF.

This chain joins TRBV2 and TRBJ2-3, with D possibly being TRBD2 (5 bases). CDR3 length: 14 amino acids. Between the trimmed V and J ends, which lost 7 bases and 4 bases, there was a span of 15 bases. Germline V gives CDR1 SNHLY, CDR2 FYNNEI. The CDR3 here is CASTDGGWADTQYF. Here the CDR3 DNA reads TGTGCCAGCACGGATGGCGGGTGGGCAGATACGCAGTATTTT. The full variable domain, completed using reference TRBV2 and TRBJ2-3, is EPEVTQTPSHQVTQMGQEVILRCVPISNHLYFYWYRQILGQKVEFLVSFYNNEISEKSEIFDDQFSVERPDGSNFTLKIRSTKLEDSAMYFCASTDGGWADTQYFGPGTRLTVL.

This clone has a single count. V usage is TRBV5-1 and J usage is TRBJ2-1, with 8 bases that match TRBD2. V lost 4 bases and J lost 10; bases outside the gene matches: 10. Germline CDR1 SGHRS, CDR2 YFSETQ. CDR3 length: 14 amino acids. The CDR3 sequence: CASSPGGGGREQFF. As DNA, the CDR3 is TGCGCCAGCAGCCCGGGGGGGGGCGGGCGAGAGCAGTTCTTC.

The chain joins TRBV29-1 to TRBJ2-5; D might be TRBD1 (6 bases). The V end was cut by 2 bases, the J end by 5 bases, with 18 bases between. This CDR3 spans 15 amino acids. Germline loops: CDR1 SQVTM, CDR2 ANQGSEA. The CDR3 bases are TGCAGCGTTGAAAAGGATCAGCAGGGGCAGGAGACCCAGTACTTC. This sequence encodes CSVEKDQQGQETQYF.

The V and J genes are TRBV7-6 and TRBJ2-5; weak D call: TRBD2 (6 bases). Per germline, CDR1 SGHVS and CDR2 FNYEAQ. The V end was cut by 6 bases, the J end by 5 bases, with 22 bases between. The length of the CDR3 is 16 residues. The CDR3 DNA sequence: TGTGCCAGCAGACAAACTGCGGGATTAAGTGACGAGACCCAGTACTTC. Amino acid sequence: CASRQTAGLSDETQYF.

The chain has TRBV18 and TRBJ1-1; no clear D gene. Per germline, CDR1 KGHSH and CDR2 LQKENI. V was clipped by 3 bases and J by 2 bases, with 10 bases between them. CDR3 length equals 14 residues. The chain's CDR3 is CASSPGSYNTEAFF. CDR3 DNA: TGTGCCAGCTCACCGGGCAGCTACAACACTGAAGCTTTCTTT.

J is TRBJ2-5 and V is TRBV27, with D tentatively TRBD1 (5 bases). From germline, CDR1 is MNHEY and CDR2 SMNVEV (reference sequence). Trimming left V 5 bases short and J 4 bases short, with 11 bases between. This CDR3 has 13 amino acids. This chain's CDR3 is CASSPRDGETQYF. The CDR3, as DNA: TGTGCCAGCAGTCCCAGGGATGGAGAGACCCAGTACTTC.

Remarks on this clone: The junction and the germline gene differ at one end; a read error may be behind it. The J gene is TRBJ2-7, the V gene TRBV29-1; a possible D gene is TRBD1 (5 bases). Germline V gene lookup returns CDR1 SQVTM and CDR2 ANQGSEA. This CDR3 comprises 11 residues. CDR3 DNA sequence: TGCAGCGTTGAAGATTCGACACGACAGACCTTC. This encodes CSVEDSTRQTF.

The CDR3 region is CASLSDSWMNTEAFF. In DNA form, the CDR3 reads TGTGCCAGCCTCAGCGACAGCTGGATGAACACTGAAGCTTTCTTT. The chain links TRBV25-1 to TRBJ1-1, with D perhaps matching TRBD1 (5 bases). Trimming removed 8 bases at V and 0 bases at J, with 16 bases between. There are 15 residues in the CDR3. Germline lookup yields CDR1 MGHDK and CDR2 SYGVNS.

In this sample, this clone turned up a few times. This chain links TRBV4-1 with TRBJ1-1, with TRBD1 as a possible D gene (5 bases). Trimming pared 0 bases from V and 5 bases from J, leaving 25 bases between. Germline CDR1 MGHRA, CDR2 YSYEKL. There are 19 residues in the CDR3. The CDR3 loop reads CASSQDWSRPQGRETEAFF. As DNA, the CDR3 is TGCGCCAGCAGCCAAGATTGGAGTCGGCCCCAGGGAAGGGAAACTGAAGCTTTCTTT.

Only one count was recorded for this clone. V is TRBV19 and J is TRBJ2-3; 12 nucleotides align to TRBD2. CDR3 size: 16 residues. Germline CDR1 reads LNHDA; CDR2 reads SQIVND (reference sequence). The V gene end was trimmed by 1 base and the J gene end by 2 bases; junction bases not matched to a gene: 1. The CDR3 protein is CASSIGTSGITDTQYF. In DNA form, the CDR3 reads TGTGCCAGTAGTATAGGGACTAGCGGGATCACAGATACGCAGTATTTT.

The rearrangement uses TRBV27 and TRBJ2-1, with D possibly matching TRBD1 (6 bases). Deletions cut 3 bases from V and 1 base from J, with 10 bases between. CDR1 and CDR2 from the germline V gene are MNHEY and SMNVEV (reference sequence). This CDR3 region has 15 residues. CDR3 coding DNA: TGTGCCAGCAGTTTTGGACAGCCATCCTACAATGAGCAGTTCTTC. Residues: CASSFGQPSYNEQFF.

CDR3 in amino acids: CASSRQGGNEQFF. CDR3 coding DNA: TGTGCCAGCAGCCGACAGGGAGGCAATGAGCAGTTCTTC. The genes are TRBV7-9 and TRBJ2-1, with D possibly matching TRBD1 (7 bases). The CDR3 is 13 amino acids. Trimming removed 5 bases at V and 6 bases at J, with 11 bases between. Per the germline V gene, CDR1 is SEHNR and CDR2 is FQNEAQ (reference sequence).

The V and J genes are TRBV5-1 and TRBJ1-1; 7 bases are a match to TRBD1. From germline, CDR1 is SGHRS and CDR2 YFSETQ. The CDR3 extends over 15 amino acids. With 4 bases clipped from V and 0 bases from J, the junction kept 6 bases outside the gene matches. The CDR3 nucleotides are TGCGCCAGCAGCAAGCGACAGGGCTTGAACACTGAAGCTTTCTTT. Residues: CASSKRQGLNTEAFF. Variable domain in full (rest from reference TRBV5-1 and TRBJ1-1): KAGVTQTPRYLIKTRGQQVTLSCSPISGHRSVSWYQQTPGQGLQFLFEYFSETQRNKGNFPGRFSGRQFSNSRSEMNVSTLELGDSALYLCASSKRQGLNTEAFFGQGTRLTVV.

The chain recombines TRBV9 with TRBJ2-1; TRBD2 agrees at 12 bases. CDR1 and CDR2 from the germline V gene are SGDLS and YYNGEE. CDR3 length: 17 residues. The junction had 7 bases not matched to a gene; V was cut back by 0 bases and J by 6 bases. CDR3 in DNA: TGTGCCAGCAGCGTAGCTGCTAGCGGGGGGGCCCCCAATGAGCAGTTCTTC. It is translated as CASSVAASGGAPNEQFF.

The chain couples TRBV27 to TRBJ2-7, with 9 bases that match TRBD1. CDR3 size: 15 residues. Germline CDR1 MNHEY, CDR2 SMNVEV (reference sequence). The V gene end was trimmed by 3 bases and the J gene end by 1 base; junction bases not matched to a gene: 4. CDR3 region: CASSFRQGGSYEQYF. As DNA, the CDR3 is TGTGCCAGCAGTTTCAGACAGGGGGGATCCTACGAGCAGTACTTC.

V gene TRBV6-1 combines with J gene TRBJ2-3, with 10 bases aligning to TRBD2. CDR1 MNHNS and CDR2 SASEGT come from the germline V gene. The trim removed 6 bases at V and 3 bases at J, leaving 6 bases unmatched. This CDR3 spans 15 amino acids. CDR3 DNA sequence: TGTGCCAGCAGAGAGCGGGGGGGCGTGACAGATACGCAGTATTTT. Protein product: CASRERGGVTDTQYF.

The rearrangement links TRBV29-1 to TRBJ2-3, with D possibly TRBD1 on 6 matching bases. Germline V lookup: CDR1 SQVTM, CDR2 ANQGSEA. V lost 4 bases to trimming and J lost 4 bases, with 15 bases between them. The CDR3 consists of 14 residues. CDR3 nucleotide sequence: TGCAGCGTTGTCCCCCTAAAGGGGGCAGATACGCAGTATTTT. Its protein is CSVVPLKGADTQYF.

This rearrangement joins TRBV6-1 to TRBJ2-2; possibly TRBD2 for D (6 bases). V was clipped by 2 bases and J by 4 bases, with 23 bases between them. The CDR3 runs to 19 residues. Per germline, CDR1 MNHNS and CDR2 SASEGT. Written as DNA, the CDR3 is TGTGCCAGCAGTGAACCCACCGGCGGAGCGGGCGTGATCACCGGGGAGCTGTTTTTT. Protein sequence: CASSEPTGGAGVITGELFF.

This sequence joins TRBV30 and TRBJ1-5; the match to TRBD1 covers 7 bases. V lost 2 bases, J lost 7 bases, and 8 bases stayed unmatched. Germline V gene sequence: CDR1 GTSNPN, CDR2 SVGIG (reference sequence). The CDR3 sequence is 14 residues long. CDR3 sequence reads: CAWSTTGQGQPQHF. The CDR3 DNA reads TGTGCCTGGAGTACGACAGGGCAGGGCCAGCCCCAGCATTTT.

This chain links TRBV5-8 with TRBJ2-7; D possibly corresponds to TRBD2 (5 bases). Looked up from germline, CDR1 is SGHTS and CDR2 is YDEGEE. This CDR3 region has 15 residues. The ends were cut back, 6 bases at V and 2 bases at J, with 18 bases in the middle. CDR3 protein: CASTLPGTVAYEQYF. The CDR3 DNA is TGTGCCAGCACTCTCCCGGGAACCGTTGCCTACGAGCAGTACTTC.

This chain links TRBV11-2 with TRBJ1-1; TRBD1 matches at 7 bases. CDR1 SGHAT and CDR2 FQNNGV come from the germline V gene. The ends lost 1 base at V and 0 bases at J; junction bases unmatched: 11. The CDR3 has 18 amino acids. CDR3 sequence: CASSLGGGKGVVNTEAFF. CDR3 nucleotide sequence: TGTGCCAGCAGCTTAGGAGGGGGCAAAGGAGTGGTGAACACTGAAGCTTTCTTT.

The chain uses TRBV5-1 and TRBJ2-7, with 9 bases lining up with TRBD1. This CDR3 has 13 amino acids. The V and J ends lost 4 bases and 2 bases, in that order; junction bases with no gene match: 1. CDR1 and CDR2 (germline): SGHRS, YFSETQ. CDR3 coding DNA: TGCGCCAGCAGCCGGGACAGGGCCTACGAGCAGTACTTC. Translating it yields CASSRDRAYEQYF.

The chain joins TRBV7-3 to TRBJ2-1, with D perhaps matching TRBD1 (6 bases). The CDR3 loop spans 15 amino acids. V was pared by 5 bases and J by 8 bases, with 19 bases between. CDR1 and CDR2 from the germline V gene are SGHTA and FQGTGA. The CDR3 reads CASSVGGTGSYEQFF. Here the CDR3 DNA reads TGTGCCAGCAGCGTCGGTGGAACAGGGAGTTATGAGCAGTTCTTC.

The CDR3 DNA reads TGTGCCAGTAAAGCGGGGGGTAGGAATGAGCAGTTCTTC. Protein product: CASKAGGRNEQFF. The J gene is TRBJ2-1, the V gene TRBV27; 9 positions match TRBD2. This CDR3 region has 13 residues. CDR1 MNHEY and CDR2 SMNVEV come from the germline V gene (reference sequence). J gave up 7 bases and V 9 bases, and 7 bases lay outside the gene matches.